In its sample, the clone carrying this T cell receptor beta chain was seen a few times. The template was genomic DNA from peripheral blood, not RNA. TRB rearrangements spanning V, D and J were amplified using mixed TRB-A/B primers. In TCRdb, the multiplex PCR reads were re-called with MiXCR into one record per CDR3 protein. Found here are 8,000 or so distinct CDR3 sequences, around 50% of them singletons; the top ten hold less than 4%. The data belong to a study of T cell repertoires in aging, cancer and after chemotherapy. The CDR3 runs to 12 residues. The germline CDR1 and CDR2 sequences are SQVTM and ANQGSEA. With 4 bases removed from V and 5 bases from J, the gap between germline ends came to 10 bases.

This TCR came from a human donor with a solid tumor. Sequenced input: blood. The rearrangement joins TRBV29-1 to TRBJ2-3, with TRBD1 as a possible D gene (6 bases). This CDR3 is CSVGPRGDTQYF. Written as DNA, the CDR3 is TGCAGCGTTGGCCCCAGGGGAGATACGCAGTATTTT.